The source of this TCR beta chain is a study of T cell responses to AZD1222 COVID-19 vaccine. Points from the study as a whole: Possibly, clonal diversity was underestimated; donors were largely white British and included more females. Spike was spanned by vaccine-associated CD4 TCRs, with dominance at 160-218 and 743-854. Unmutated variant regions are reportedly the target of nearly half of TCRs that are spike-specific. Repertoire sampling happened only post peak T cell response.

Data came from immunoSEQ multiplex PCR; TCRdb stores just in-frame clones and leaves some out. The table records 160,000 or so clones, 88% of them present only once. The CDR3 is 14 residues long. The V segment lost 3 bases and the J segment 4 bases; nucleotides outside the gene matches: 3. Germline CDR1 is MNHEY and CDR2 is SMNVEV (reference sequence). Comment on this clone: Its specificity is not known.

V usage is TRBV27 and J usage is TRBJ1-5; 7 bases agree with TRBD1. The material sequenced was peripheral blood, taken 28 days after the second AZD1222 dose. The receptor comes from an adult who received the AZD1222 COVID-19 vaccine. CDR3 loop: CASSLDRKNQPQHF. For the CDR3, the DNA is TGTGCCAGCAGTTTGGACAGGAAAAATCAGCCCCAGCATTTT.